These 22 T cell receptor beta chains were all obtained from the same sample, sequenced in a study of T cell responses to AZD1222 COVID-19 vaccine. Here immunoSEQ multiplex PCR was the method, and the copy in TCRdb shows in-frame clones only, minus some. The sample holds 110,000 to 150,000 clones, roughly 90% seen once. Sequencing was performed on peripheral blood, taken on day 0 of AZD1222 vaccination. These receptors came from an adult in good health.

This clone has only one observation. This chain joins TRBV19 and TRBJ1-5; 7 nucleotides match TRBD1. Unmatched junction bases numbered 9, after V lost 10 bases and J lost 3 bases. The germline V gene has CDR1 LNHDA and CDR2 SQIVND (reference sequence). This CDR3 spans 14 amino acids. CDR3 bases: TGTGCCACCAGAAGTACAGGGGACAATCAGCCCCAGCATTTT. Protein product: CATRSTGDNQPQHF.

V gene TRBV9 combines with J gene TRBJ2-5, with D perhaps assigned TRBD1 or TRBD2 (5 bases each). In germline, CDR1 is SGDLS, CDR2 YYNGEE. The CDR3 sequence is 18 residues long. Trimming took 5 bases from V and 7 from J, leaving 30 bases between them. Here the CDR3 reads CASREKGNRRDPPRTQYF. The CDR3 coding sequence is TGTGCCAGCAGGGAAAAGGGTAACCGCCGGGACCCCCCCAGGACCCAGTACTTC.

The chain links TRBV12-5 to TRBJ1-1, with 9 bases fitting TRBD1. V lost 4 bases and J lost 4; bases outside the gene matches: 7. Germline V gene data show CDR1 as LGHNT and CDR2 as FRNRAP. The CDR3 runs 15 residues. CDR3 sequence (DNA): TGTGCTAGTGGTTCTCCGGGACAGGGTACCACTGAAGCTTTCTTT. Protein sequence: CASGSPGQGTTEAFF.

In regard to this clone: Other nucleotide sequences in the sample specify the same CDR3. The V and J genes are TRBV28 and TRBJ2-7; no clear D gene. CDR1 MDHEN and CDR2 SYDVKM come from the germline V gene. With 6 bases removed from V and 7 bases from J, the gap between germline ends came to 10 bases. This CDR3 region has 11 residues. CDR3: CASSLGGEQYF. The CDR3 DNA reads TGTGCCAGCAGCCTCGGTGGGGAGCAGTACTTC. Complete variable domain (other parts from reference TRBV28 and TRBJ2-7): DVKVTQSSRYLVKRTGEKVFLECVQDMDHENMFWYRQDPGLGLRLIYFSYDVKMKEKGDIPEGYSVSREKKERFSLILESASTNQTSMYLCASSLGGEQYFGPGTRLTVT.

The chain recombines TRBV19 with TRBJ2-3; TRBD2 matches at 7 bases. The length of the CDR3 is 14 residues. Germline CDR1 is LNHDA and CDR2 is SQIVND (reference sequence). Germline trimming cut 5 bases from V and 1 base from J; bases unmatched to any gene: 3. DNA for the CDR3: TGTGCCAGTAGTTGGCTAGCGGGCACAGATACGCAGTATTTT. This gives the protein CASSWLAGTDTQYF.

The chain joins TRBV6-5 to TRBJ2-4; D perhaps matches TRBD2 (5 bases). CDR1 is MNHEY and CDR2 is SVGAGI in the germline V gene. The length of the CDR3 is 14 residues. Deletions cut 2 bases from V and 6 bases from J, with 11 bases between. The CDR3 coding sequence is TGTGCCAGCAGTTACGGGGAGCGAGGAAACATTCAGTACTTC. It specifies CASSYGERGNIQYF.

This chain uses TRBV24-1 with TRBJ1-5; no clear D gene. V was pared by 10 bases and J by 3 bases, with 12 bases between. Per the germline V gene, CDR1 is KGHDR and CDR2 is SFDVKD. This CDR3 has 13 residues. The CDR3 sequence is CATQRADNQPQHF. The CDR3 nucleotides are TGTGCCACACAGAGGGCGGACAATCAGCCCCAGCATTTT.

This CDR3 reads CASSKEGGLSYGYTF. The CDR3 bases are TGTGCCAGCTCTAAAGAGGGGGGCTTAAGCTATGGCTACACCTTC. V usage is TRBV19 and J usage is TRBJ1-2, with a weak D call TRBD1 (6 bases). From germline, CDR1 is LNHDA and CDR2 SQIVND (reference sequence). The CDR3 runs 15 residues. The germline V and J ends were trimmed by 9 bases and 4 bases, with 21 bases remaining between them.

This chain connects TRBV5-1 to TRBJ1-4, with D unresolved. In germline, CDR1 is SGHRS, CDR2 YFSETQ. The CDR3 is 12 amino acids. Trimming left V 0 bases short and J 6 bases short, with 3 bases between. Written as DNA, the CDR3 is TGCGCCAGCAGCTTGGTTGATGAAAAACTGTTTTTT. Its protein is CASSLVDEKLFF.

V is TRBV27 and J is TRBJ2-7, with 12 bases that match TRBD2. Trimming took 8 bases from V and 2 from J; bases not matched to a gene: 1. CDR1 is MNHEY, CDR2 SMNVEV, per germline (reference sequence). The CDR3 sequence is 13 residues long. CDR3 in DNA: TGTGCCAGCCGGACTAGCGGGACCTACGAGCAGTACTTC. Its translation: CASRTSGTYEQYF.

The chain has TRBV5-1 and TRBJ2-7; D might be TRBD1 (5 bases). The germline V and J ends were trimmed by 0 bases and 2 bases, with 15 bases remaining between them. CDR1 is SGHRS and CDR2 is YFSETQ in the germline V gene. CDR3 length: 16 residues. CDR3 DNA: TGCGCCAGCAGCTTGGAGCCCCACCCACAGGCCTACGAGCAGTACTTC. This sequence encodes CASSLEPHPQAYEQYF.

The J gene is TRBJ2-1, the V gene TRBV4-3; TRBD2 matches 11 bases. The germline CDR1 and CDR2 sequences are LGHNA and YSLEER. Trimming took 0 bases from V and 4 from J; bases not matched to a gene: 2. The CDR3 is 16 amino acids. The CDR3 is CASSQEGLAEYNEQFF. The CDR3 nucleotides are TGCGCCAGCAGCCAAGAGGGACTAGCGGAGTACAATGAGCAGTTCTTC.

Only one count was recorded for this clone. The chain recombines TRBV30 with TRBJ1-2; 11 nucleotides agree with TRBD1. V was clipped by 5 bases and J by 5 bases; unmatched bases: 7. Germline V gene lookup returns CDR1 GTSNPN and CDR2 SVGIG (reference sequence). This CDR3 has 14 residues. The CDR3: CAWARTGGSYGYTF. The CDR3 nucleotides read TGTGCCTGGGCCCGGACAGGGGGCAGTTATGGCTACACCTTC.

The V gene is TRBV11-2, the J gene TRBJ1-2; TRBD1 is a possible D gene (5 bases). Trimming cost V 5 bases and J 13 bases, with 17 bases left between them. CDR3 size: 12 residues. The germline V gene encodes CDR1 SGHAT and CDR2 FQNNGV. The DNA of the CDR3 is TGTGCCAGCAGCCCAGCAGGGCCGGCCCCCACCTTC. It specifies CASSPAGPAPTF.

This clone was seen only once. The V call is TRBV10-3, the J call TRBJ2-3; a possible D gene is TRBD2 (5 bases). Germline CDR1 and CDR2: ENHRY and SYGVKD. This CDR3 is built from 13 residues. Trimming stripped 7 bases from V and 2 bases from J, with 10 bases between. The CDR3 DNA follows: TGTGCCATCAATCCGGGAATCACAGATACGCAGTATTTT. Translated: CAINPGITDTQYF.

The chain recombines TRBV9 with TRBJ1-2; the D gene is possibly TRBD1 (6 bases). The CDR3 is 15 amino acids. Trimming cost V 4 bases and J 4 bases, with 17 bases left between them. Germline V gene sequence: CDR1 SGDLS, CDR2 YYNGEE. The CDR3 loop is CASSPQEDSPYGYTF. The CDR3, as DNA: TGTGCCAGCAGCCCCCAGGAGGACAGCCCCTATGGCTACACCTTC.

This chain joins TRBV18 and TRBJ2-2; unclear D gene. The CDR3 is 17 residues long. Trimming pared 6 bases from V and 3 bases from J, leaving 20 bases between. CDR1 is KGHSH, CDR2 LQKENI, per germline. CDR3 bases: TGTGCCAGCTCCCCGTCTATTAGCTTCGCACACACCGGGGAGCTGTTTTTT. Amino acid sequence: CASSPSISFAHTGELFF.

This clone was counted a single time. The chain recombines TRBV6-6 with TRBJ2-7; the D call may be TRBD1 or TRBD2 (6 bases each). Trimming took off 5 bases at V and 2 bases at J, with 22 bases between the two ends. Germline V CDR1 and CDR2: MNHNY, SVGAGI (reference sequence). The length of the CDR3 is 17 residues. The CDR3, as DNA: TGTGCCAGCAGTCGCCCAGGGAAGGAGGGGGGCGCCTACGAGCAGTACTTC. This sequence encodes CASSRPGKEGGAYEQYF.

This clone has only a few counts. This chain uses TRBV11-1 with TRBJ2-5, with unresolved D. The CDR3 is 13 residues long. Germline V gene data show CDR1 as SGHAT and CDR2 as FQDESV (reference sequence). The V end was cut by 3 bases, the J end by 2 bases, with 7 bases between. CDR3 in DNA: TGTGCCAGCAGCTTGGGCCCACAAGAGACCCAGTACTTC. It yields the protein CASSLGPQETQYF.

The V and J genes are TRBV5-4 and TRBJ2-1; 12 nucleotides agree with TRBD2. The CDR3 totals 15 residues. V was pared by 2 bases and J by 9 bases, with 6 bases of the junction left unmatched. Germline V lookup: CDR1 SGHNT, CDR2 YYREEE (reference sequence). CDR3 DNA: TGTGCCAGCAGCTTCGGGACTAGCGGGTGGGGTGAGCAGTTCTTC. This codes for CASSFGTSGWGEQFF.

The rearrangement joins TRBV28 to TRBJ1-2; a weak D match, TRBD1 (5 bases). The germline gives CDR1 MDHEN, CDR2 SYDVKM. The CDR3 length is 16 residues. Trimming shortened V by 3 bases and J by 4 bases, and 18 bases separated the two germline ends. The DNA for the CDR3 is TGTGCCAGCAGTTTGGGCGTCGTGGGGACGGGCTATGGCTACACCTTC. This sequence encodes CASSLGVVGTGYGYTF.

This clone was observed a handful of times. The V gene is TRBV2, the J gene TRBJ2-1; 11 nucleotides align to TRBD2. The CDR3 length is 16 residues. With 4 bases clipped from V and 8 bases from J, the junction kept 10 bases outside the gene matches. CDR1 and CDR2 from the germline V gene are SNHLY and FYNNEI. The CDR3 DNA is TGTGCCAGCAGTGGAACCCTAGCGGGAGGACATTATGAGCAGTTCTTC. Translation: CASSGTLAGGHYEQFF.